A single sample gave rise to the 8 T cell receptor beta chains below, sequenced in a study of blood T cell repertoires in COVID-19 (dated by TCRdb to 2019 to 2021). Libraries were prepared through the immunoSEQ multiplex PCR assay. The table comes from immuneACCESS by way of TCRdb, which keeps in-frame sequences with V and J called. Part of the clones is missing from these tables; in studies checked, under half for an unresolved V gene and the rest for unknown reasons. The table for this sample lists roughly 150,000 clones; almost 85% of them were counted only once. The ten largest make up around 2.9% of the sample. The sample comprised peripheral blood. The receptors shown here come from a middle-aged man with acute or convalescent COVID-19.

The V gene is TRBV30, the J gene TRBJ1-5, with D uncertain. The CDR3 covers 16 residues. Germline loops: CDR1 GTSNPN, CDR2 SVGIG (reference sequence). V was trimmed by 1 base and J by 0 bases, leaving 13 bases between them. DNA of the CDR3: TGTGCCTGGAGTGGTGGCAGTGGGCATAGCAATCAGCCCCAGCATTTT. It encodes CAWSGGSGHSNQPQHF.

The rearrangement joins TRBV9 to TRBJ2-3; 7 positions match TRBD2. The junction had 14 bases not matched to a gene; V was cut back by 2 bases and J by 2 bases. The CDR3 is 18 residues long. The germline gives CDR1 SGDLS, CDR2 YYNGEE. CDR3 DNA sequence: TGTGCCAGCAGCGTCGGGGGTTTTTGGCGGGGGTACACAGATACGCAGTATTTT. This sequence encodes CASSVGGFWRGYTDTQYF.

The chain has TRBV24-1 and TRBJ2-1; no definite D call. Trimming pared 5 bases from V and 6 bases from J, leaving 10 bases between. CDR3 length equals 13 residues. From germline, CDR1 is KGHDR and CDR2 SFDVKD. As DNA, the CDR3 is TGTGCCACCAGTGTCGGCTCTAGCAATGAGCAGTTCTTC. Its translation is CATSVGSSNEQFF.

This chain uses TRBV24-1 with TRBJ1-5, with D unclear. V dropped 5 bases and J dropped 4 bases, with 8 bases sitting between them. The length of the CDR3 is 13 residues. From germline, CDR1 is KGHDR and CDR2 SFDVKD. The CDR3 spells CATSVSGNQPQHF. CDR3 bases: TGTGCCACCAGTGTATCCGGGAATCAGCCCCAGCATTTT.

V is TRBV4-2 and J is TRBJ2-3, with TRBD2 matching over 16 bases. Germline CDR1 LGHNA, CDR2 YNFKEQ. J gave up 4 bases and V 3 bases, and 1 base lay outside the gene matches. The CDR3 contains 16 residues. This chain's CDR3 is CASSQGLAGGPDTQYF. DNA of the CDR3: TGTGCCAGCAGCCAGGGACTAGCGGGGGGGCCAGATACGCAGTATTTT.

J is TRBJ2-1 and V is TRBV13, with 14 bases identical to TRBD2. With 3 bases clipped from V and 4 bases from J, the junction kept 2 bases outside the gene matches. The CDR3 spans 16 residues. CDR1 is PRHDT, CDR2 FYEKMQ, per germline (reference sequence). The CDR3, as DNA: TGTGCCAGCAGCTTTGGGACTAGCGGGAGATACAATGAGCAGTTCTTC. The encoded protein is CASSFGTSGRYNEQFF.

This clone was seen a single time. The genes are TRBV10-2 and TRBJ1-5; 8 bases fit TRBD1. CDR3 length: 15 residues. Trimming at V came to 2 bases and at J to 3 bases, leaving 3 bases not matched to a gene. Germline CDR1 is WSHSY and CDR2 is SAAADI. The CDR3 DNA reads as TGCGCCAGCAGTGAGCAACAGGGGGTCAATCAGCCCCAGCATTTT. Amino acid sequence: CASSEQQGVNQPQHF.

This chain uses TRBV6-5 with TRBJ2-3; 10 bases line up with TRBD2. CDR1 and CDR2 from the germline V gene are MNHEY and SVGAGI. This CDR3 comprises 15 residues. V lost 6 bases, J lost 6 bases, and 9 bases stayed unmatched. The CDR3 DNA reads TGTGCCAGCAGGGATCTAGCGGGGGCCTCGGATACGCAGTATTTT. It encodes CASRDLAGASDTQYF.